Below are 29 T cell receptor beta chains sequenced from a single sample in a study of cytomegalovirus exposure and HLA in healthy donors. PCR primers comprised 60 Vbeta and 13 Jbeta primers. TCRdb's copy holds only in-frame clones and misses some; the assay was immunoSEQ multiplex PCR. Of 220,000 or so clones in the sample, around four fifths were seen once. Source material: PBMCs. These receptors were taken from a man aged 45-65 years in good health and CMV-seronegative.

This sequence joins TRBV7-8 and TRBJ2-1; the D gene is possibly TRBD1 (6 bases). The CDR3 sequence is 17 residues long. Per germline, CDR1 SGHVS and CDR2 FQNEAQ. V lost 1 base and J 0 bases, leaving 13 bases between the germline ends. The CDR3 region has the DNA TGTGCCAGCAGCTTAGTGACAGGTTTAAGCTCCTACAATGAGCAGTTCTTC. The encoded protein is CASSLVTGLSSYNEQFF.

There are many counts of this clone. The chain has TRBV6-5 and TRBJ1-1, with 7 bases aligning to TRBD1. Germline loops: CDR1 MNHEY, CDR2 SVGAGI. Trimming cost V 2 bases and J 4 bases; bases outside gene matches: 7. CDR3 length equals 15 residues. CDR3 bases: TGTGCCAGCAGTTACCAGGGGACAGCGAGCACTGAAGCTTTCTTT. Encoded protein: CASSYQGTASTEAFF.

The genes are TRBV29-1 and TRBJ2-7; 9 bases line up with TRBD2. This CDR3 comprises 14 residues. In germline, CDR1 is SQVTM, CDR2 ANQGSEA. The J segment lost 1 base and the V segment lost 6 bases, leaving 7 bases of the junction unmatched. Written as DNA, the CDR3 is TGCAGCGTCGGGTTAGCGGGAGCGTCCTACGAGCAGTACTTC. The encoded protein is CSVGLAGASYEQYF.

The J gene is TRBJ1-5, the V gene TRBV12-5; D call uncertain. V lost 5 bases, J lost 0 bases, and 8 bases lay in between. The germline V gene has CDR1 LGHNT and CDR2 FRNRAP. The CDR3 is 14 residues long. This CDR3 is CASGPGLSNQPQHF. CDR3 nucleotide sequence: TGTGCTAGTGGTCCCGGACTTAGCAATCAGCCCCAGCATTTT. The whole variable domain, remainder taken from reference TRBV12-5 and TRBJ1-5, is DARVTQTPRHKVTEMGQEVTMRCQPILGHNTVFWYRQTMMQGLELLAYFRNRAPLDDSGMPKDRFSAEMPDATLATLKIQPSEPRDSAVYFCASGPGLSNQPQHFGDGTRLSIL.

A few counts support this clone. The gene calls are TRBV2 and TRBJ2-2, with D tentatively TRBD1 (6 bases). This CDR3 comprises 15 residues. Between the trimmed V and J ends, which lost 8 bases and 2 bases, there was a span of 15 bases. The germline V gene has CDR1 SNHLY and CDR2 FYNNEI. For the CDR3, the DNA is TGTGCCAGCTCGGGACATACAACTAACACCGGGGAGCTGTTTTTT. Translation gives CASSGHTTNTGELFF.

This clone was seen a single time. The genes are TRBV27 and TRBJ2-5, with D unresolved. Germline CDR1 MNHEY, CDR2 SMNVEV (reference sequence). This CDR3 has 13 residues. Trimming took 1 base from V and 5 from J, leaving 8 bases between them. CDR3 in amino acids: CASSLYRGETQYF. CDR3 sequence (DNA): TGTGCCAGCAGTTTATACCGTGGCGAGACCCAGTACTTC.

The V call is TRBV5-1, the J call TRBJ1-1; weak D call: TRBD1 (6 bases). The germline V and J ends were trimmed by 3 bases and 2 bases, with 8 bases remaining between them. The V gene's germline CDR1 is SGHRS and CDR2 YFSETQ. This CDR3 is built from 13 residues. This CDR3 is CASSSGDNTEAFF. CDR3 DNA sequence: TGCGCCAGCAGCTCAGGGGATAACACTGAAGCTTTCTTT.

V is TRBV2 and J is TRBJ1-1; D not resolved. The germline gives CDR1 SNHLY, CDR2 FYNNEI. Trimming pared 11 bases from V and 5 bases from J, leaving 15 bases between. This CDR3 region has 12 residues. The CDR3 here is CACQRGRTEAFF. The CDR3 DNA reads as TGTGCCTGCCAGCGAGGGCGGACTGAAGCTTTCTTT.

The CDR3 protein is CASSRGAGSEQYF. CDR3 bases: TGTGCCAGCAGCCGCGGGGCTGGAAGCGAGCAGTACTTC. The rearrangement joins TRBV5-6 to TRBJ2-7; TRBD2 is a possible D gene (6 bases). The germline gives CDR1 SGHDT, CDR2 YYEEEE. V lost 4 bases to trimming and J lost 6 bases, with 14 bases between them. This CDR3 has 13 residues.

In this sample, this clone turned up once. The CDR3 region has the DNA TGTGCCAGTAGCGGCAGAGGTGGCAACACTGAAGCTTTCTTT. The encoded protein is CASSGRGGNTEAFF. This chain uses TRBV19 with TRBJ1-1; D is uncertain. Germline V gives CDR1 LNHDA, CDR2 SQIVND (reference sequence). The CDR3 is made up of 14 amino acids. Trimming shortened V by 6 bases and J by 2 bases, and 13 bases separated the two germline ends.

The chain has TRBV18 and TRBJ2-5; TRBD2 might be the D (5 bases). Germline V gives CDR1 KGHSH, CDR2 LQKENI. This CDR3 region has 21 residues. Trimming left V 3 bases short and J 2 bases short, with 31 bases between. The CDR3 nucleotides read TGTGCCAGCTCACCCCTACCTCAAGAGGGCCCGCGATTTAGGCCTCAAGAGACCCAGTACTTC. Protein product: CASSPLPQEGPRFRPQETQYF.

The V and J genes are TRBV15 and TRBJ2-6; TRBD1 is a possible D gene (6 bases). The germline V and J ends were trimmed by 3 bases and 4 bases, with 19 bases remaining between them. Germline CDR1 and CDR2: LNHNV and YYDKDF (reference sequence). The CDR3 contains 18 residues. The CDR3 region is CATSSGQRQRRGANVLTF. In nucleotides, the CDR3 is TGTGCCACCAGCAGCGGACAGAGGCAACGGCGCGGGGCCAACGTCCTGACTTTC. The complete variable domain, with remaining parts taken from reference TRBV15 and TRBJ2-6, reads DAMVIQNPRYQVTQFGKPVTLSCSQTLNHNVMYWYQQKSSQAPKLLFHYYDKDFNNEADTPDNFQSRRPNTSFCFLDIRSPGLGDTAMYLCATSSGQRQRRGANVLTFGAGSRLTVL.

This clone was counted a few times. The gene calls are TRBV19 and TRBJ1-1; tentatively, D is TRBD1 (5 bases). Trimming removed 6 bases from V and 1 base from J, with 12 bases in between. This CDR3 is built from 14 residues. Germline CDR1 LNHDA, CDR2 SQIVND (reference sequence). CDR3 residues: CASRGRGWNTEAFF. CDR3 DNA: TGTGCCAGTAGAGGGCGGGGGTGGAACACTGAAGCTTTCTTT.

This clone was seen only once. At the DNA level, this CDR3 is encoded by other sequences in the same sample as well. This CDR3 reads CASRRTGRNQPQHF. CDR3 sequence (DNA): TGTGCCAGCAGACGGACAGGCAGAAATCAGCCCCAGCATTTT. The chain links TRBV6-5 to TRBJ1-5; 7 bases line up with TRBD1. The CDR3 sequence is 14 residues long. V lost 6 bases and J lost 4; bases outside the gene matches: 6. Germline CDR1 is MNHEY and CDR2 is SVGAGI.

This sequence joins TRBV4-2 and TRBJ2-7, with 7 bases lining up with TRBD2. V gave up 0 bases and J gave up 2 bases; unmatched junction bases: 4. This CDR3 comprises 15 residues. Germline V gene lookup returns CDR1 LGHNA and CDR2 YNFKEQ. The CDR3 reads CASSQENAGAYEQYF. The DNA of the CDR3 is TGTGCCAGCAGCCAAGAAAATGCGGGAGCCTACGAGCAGTACTTC.

The rearrangement links TRBV28 to TRBJ2-1, with 13 bases matching TRBD2. Trimming at V came to 6 bases and at J to 9 bases, leaving 5 bases not matched to a gene. There are 14 residues in the CDR3. CDR1 and CDR2 from the germline V gene are MDHEN and SYDVKM. DNA for the CDR3: TGTGCCAGCAGAGGACTAGCGGGAGTAGTTGAGCAGTTCTTC. Translating it yields CASRGLAGVVEQFF.

The chain carries TRBV28 and TRBJ2-1, with D unclear. The V end lost 3 bases, the J end lost 8 bases, and 11 bases lay between the germline ends. Germline V gene sequence: CDR1 MDHEN, CDR2 SYDVKM. There are 13 residues in the CDR3. The DNA of the CDR3 is TGTGCCAGCAGTTTTGTCTTGGCCGATGAGCAGTTCTTC. Translation gives CASSFVLADEQFF.

V usage is TRBV2 and J usage is TRBJ1-4, with a weak D call TRBD1 (6 bases). The ends were cut back, 8 bases at V and 5 bases at J, with 15 bases in the middle. The length of the CDR3 is 14 residues. Germline CDR1 is SNHLY and CDR2 is FYNNEI. This CDR3 reads CASSYDRLNEKLFF. For the CDR3, the DNA is TGTGCCAGCTCCTACGACAGGCTGAATGAAAAACTGTTTTTT. Drawing the rest from reference TRBV2 and TRBJ1-4, the complete variable domain is EPEVTQTPSHQVTQMGQEVILRCVPISNHLYFYWYRQILGQKVEFLVSFYNNEISEKSEIFDDQFSVERPDGSNFTLKIRSTKLEDSAMYFCASSYDRLNEKLFFGSGTQLSVL.

A few counts support this clone. This chain connects TRBV27 to TRBJ1-6; 12 bases are shared with TRBD1. The CDR3 length is 14 residues. Germline CDR1 MNHEY, CDR2 SMNVEV (reference sequence). Trimming took 8 bases from V and 9 from J; bases not matched to a gene: 5. The CDR3 nucleotides are TGTGCCAGCTGGGACAGGGGGCTTCGTTCACCCCTCCACTTT. Translated, it gives CASWDRGLRSPLHF.

The rearrangement links TRBV2 to TRBJ2-5; 8 positions agree with TRBD1. The J call could be wrong; TRBJ2-7 is a better fit for the DNA end. This CDR3 comprises 14 residues. Germline assignment: CDR1 SNHLY and CDR2 FYNNEI. CDR3 sequence: CASSDRGPRYEQYF. The CDR3, as DNA: TGTGCCAGCAGTGACAGGGGGCCTAGGTACGAGCAGTACTTC.

The V and J genes are TRBV5-4 and TRBJ2-5, with D perhaps TRBD2 (6 bases). With 5 bases removed from V and 4 bases from J, the gap between germline ends came to 21 bases. The CDR3 has 16 residues. The germline gives CDR1 SGHNT, CDR2 YYREEE (reference sequence). This CDR3 is CASSSRDSGIGETQYF. As DNA, the CDR3 is TGTGCCAGCAGTTCTCGGGACTCGGGGATTGGAGAGACCCAGTACTTC.

The chain links TRBV5-1 to TRBJ1-2; TRBD1 might be the D (6 bases). The CDR3 loop spans 13 amino acids. Trimming removed 0 bases from V and 3 bases from J, with 6 bases in between. Per germline, CDR1 SGHRS and CDR2 YFSETQ. The CDR3 nucleotides are TGCGCCAGCAGCTTGGAGGGGGACTATGGCTACACCTTC. This encodes CASSLEGDYGYTF.

The chain has TRBV7-3 and TRBJ2-3; TRBD2 agrees at 14 bases. The J segment lost 8 bases and the V segment lost 4 bases, leaving 8 bases of the junction unmatched. Germline loops: CDR1 SGHTA, CDR2 FQGTGA. CDR3 length: 16 residues. The CDR3 DNA reads TGTGCCAGCAGCTCGGGACTAGCGGGAGTAGAGGGTACGCAGTATTTT. Translation gives CASSSGLAGVEGTQYF.

Only one count was recorded for this clone. This chain joins TRBV29-1 and TRBJ2-1, with 7 bases fitting TRBD1. The germline gives CDR1 SQVTM, CDR2 ANQGSEA. The CDR3 is 12 amino acids. Trimming took 7 bases from V and 5 from J; bases not matched to a gene: 5. The CDR3 region is CSARDSDNEQFF. The CDR3 bases are TGCAGCGCCCGGGACAGCGACAATGAGCAGTTCTTC.

This chain connects TRBV4-1 to TRBJ1-2; D is perhaps TRBD1 (5 bases). The germline V gene encodes CDR1 MGHRA and CDR2 YSYEKL. The V end lost 1 base, the J end lost 5 bases, and 11 bases lay between the germline ends. This CDR3 contains 14 residues. CDR3: CASSQAGGGYGYTF. CDR3 bases: TGCGCCAGCAGCCAAGCTGGGGGAGGGTATGGCTACACCTTC.

This chain connects TRBV28 to TRBJ1-5, with 10 bases lining up with TRBD1. From germline, CDR1 is MDHEN and CDR2 SYDVKM. Trimming took 7 bases from V and 7 from J; bases not matched to a gene: 13. The CDR3 runs to 16 residues. The CDR3, as DNA: TGTGCCAGCACCGAGGGGGACAGGGGAGGGAGACAGCCCCAGCATTTT. It translates to CASTEGDRGGRQPQHF.

The chain has TRBV11-1 and TRBJ2-5; 7 positions match TRBD2. CDR1 SGHAT and CDR2 FQDESV come from the germline V gene (reference sequence). The CDR3 consists of 13 residues. The V segment lost 3 bases and the J segment 3 bases; nucleotides outside the gene matches: 1. The CDR3 is CASSFGTKETQYF. Written as DNA, the CDR3 is TGTGCCAGCAGCTTCGGGACTAAAGAGACCCAGTACTTC.

This rearrangement joins TRBV12-5 to TRBJ1-1; TRBD1 aligns across 7 bases. Germline-derived CDR1 and CDR2 are LGHNT and FRNRAP. Losses at the gene ends were 6 bases for V and 2 bases for J; bases not matched to a gene: 6. The CDR3 covers 14 residues. For the CDR3, the DNA is TGTGCTAGTGGCTCGGGACAGAAAAACACTGAAGCTTTCTTT. The encoded protein is CASGSGQKNTEAFF.

The chain employs TRBV18 and TRBJ2-7, with a weak D call TRBD2 (6 bases). This CDR3 comprises 15 residues. The germline V and J ends were trimmed by 3 bases and 0 bases, with 12 bases remaining between them. In germline, CDR1 is KGHSH, CDR2 LQKENI. Here the CDR3 reads CASSPVGSVSYEQYF. CDR3 nucleotides: TGTGCCAGCTCACCTGTCGGGAGTGTCTCCTACGAGCAGTACTTC.